The rows below give T cell receptor beta chains drawn from one sample of a study of response to subunit inactivated influenza vaccine. TCRdb called the RT-PCR reads again in MiXCR, with one record for every CDR3 protein. This table holds approximately 730,000 distinct CDR3 sequences, about 14% found once. The sample in question was PBMCs from blood, obtained less than 15 days before vaccination. The receptors stem from a man aged 45-65 years who received an inactivated influenza vaccine. CDR3s leave out the opening cysteine and the closing phenylalanine or tryptophan. The D gene is left open where the match is weak. Clone size is given for some rows only: seen once, a few or many times, or a class if the clone is expanded.

v_call: TRBV27
d_call: .
j_call: TRBJ2-3
clone_size: .
cdr3_aa: ASSFVFTDTQY

v_call: TRBV25-1
d_call: .
j_call: TRBJ2-5
clone_size: .
cdr3_aa: ATRTDQETQY

v_call: TRBV10-3
d_call: TRBD1
j_call: TRBJ2-2
clone_size: .
cdr3_aa: AISLDRAHVNTGELF

v_call: TRBV7-9
d_call: TRBD1
j_call: TRBJ2-7
clone_size: .
cdr3_aa: ASSLVSGTGAYEQY

v_call: TRBV20-1
d_call: .
j_call: TRBJ1-1
clone_size: .
cdr3_aa: SARTETNTEAF

v_call: TRBV6-6
d_call: .
j_call: TRBJ1-6
clone_size: few
cdr3_aa: ASSYEQRTPLH

v_call: TRBV20-1
d_call: TRBD2
j_call: TRBJ2-1
clone_size: once
cdr3_aa: SARVLAGRIEQF

v_call: TRBV4-3
d_call: TRBD2
j_call: TRBJ2-7
clone_size: .
cdr3_aa: ASSQALAGDAYEQY

v_call: TRBV6-6
d_call: .
j_call: TRBJ1-5
clone_size: .
cdr3_aa: ASGTATQPQH

v_call: TRBV12-3/TRBV12-4
d_call: TRBD1
j_call: TRBJ1-1
clone_size: few
cdr3_aa: ASSWTGQNTEAF

v_call: TRBV2
d_call: TRBD2
j_call: TRBJ2-1
clone_size: .
cdr3_aa: ASSEYGGLANNEQF

v_call: TRBV15
d_call: .
j_call: TRBJ1-5
clone_size: .
cdr3_aa: ATKRARGLNSNQPQH

v_call: TRBV5-6
d_call: TRBD1
j_call: TRBJ2-5
clone_size: .
cdr3_aa: ASSLSPGQEV

v_call: TRBV6-2/TRBV6-3
d_call: .
j_call: TRBJ2-1
clone_size: few
cdr3_aa: ASSYLPQWRNEQF

v_call: TRBV15
d_call: .
j_call: TRBJ2-4
clone_size: .
cdr3_aa: ATSNLINIQY

v_call: TRBV4-1
d_call: .
j_call: TRBJ2-7
clone_size: once
cdr3_aa: ASSQDPHNEQY

v_call: TRBV27
d_call: .
j_call: TRBJ1-6
clone_size: .
cdr3_aa: ASSIRYNSPLH

v_call: TRBV5-1
d_call: TRBD2
j_call: TRBJ2-3
clone_size: few
cdr3_aa: ASSLARAGDGDTQY

v_call: TRBV5-5
d_call: .
j_call: TRBJ2-5
clone_size: .
cdr3_aa: ASSLDPRETQY

v_call: TRBV20-1
d_call: .
j_call: TRBJ2-6
clone_size: .
cdr3_aa: SARDITGRTGANVLT

v_call: TRBV18
d_call: .
j_call: TRBJ1-2
clone_size: .
cdr3_aa: ASSLDRLRGYT

v_call: TRBV6-5
d_call: TRBD2
j_call: TRBJ2-7
clone_size: .
cdr3_aa: ASSYEGLASWEQY

v_call: TRBV29-1
d_call: TRBD1
j_call: TRBJ2-3
clone_size: .
cdr3_aa: SVEATGGAPDTQY

v_call: TRBV7-8
d_call: .
j_call: TRBJ2-7
clone_size: .
cdr3_aa: DSSLGGGSSYEQY

v_call: TRBV4-3
d_call: .
j_call: TRBJ1-4
clone_size: .
cdr3_aa: ASSQEPSTNEKLF

v_call: TRBV6-5
d_call: .
j_call: TRBJ2-7
clone_size: .
cdr3_aa: ASSYSRETGSYEQY

v_call: TRBV12-3/TRBV12-4
d_call: .
j_call: TRBJ1-1
clone_size: many
cdr3_aa: ASSFVDTSEAF

v_call: TRBV20-1
d_call: .
j_call: TRBJ2-1
clone_size: few
cdr3_aa: SARAGGSSYNEQF

v_call: TRBV12-3/TRBV12-4
d_call: TRBD2
j_call: TRBJ2-7
clone_size: .
cdr3_aa: ASSFGLAGKFDEQY

v_call: TRBV12-3/TRBV12-4
d_call: .
j_call: TRBJ2-7
clone_size: .
cdr3_aa: ATGSPGYEQY

v_call: TRBV10-2
d_call: .
j_call: TRBJ1-6
clone_size: .
cdr3_aa: ASSESAGRTSPLH

v_call: TRBV7-2
d_call: .
j_call: TRBJ2-3
clone_size: few
cdr3_aa: ASSLVYDTDTQY

v_call: TRBV12-3/TRBV12-4
d_call: .
j_call: TRBJ2-1
clone_size: .
cdr3_aa: ASSLVLGGLEQF

v_call: TRBV5-5
d_call: TRBD1
j_call: TRBJ2-5
clone_size: many
cdr3_aa: ASSLDYRGAEETQY

v_call: TRBV29-1
d_call: TRBD2
j_call: TRBJ2-5
clone_size: few
cdr3_aa: SVEPSGSRGTQY

v_call: TRBV27
d_call: TRBD1
j_call: TRBJ2-7
clone_size: .
cdr3_aa: ASSLLKTGLGAYEQY

v_call: TRBV12-3/TRBV12-4
d_call: .
j_call: TRBJ2-1
clone_size: many
cdr3_aa: ASSLETRGNEQF

v_call: TRBV5-1
d_call: TRBD1
j_call: TRBJ2-7
clone_size: .
cdr3_aa: ASSLGQSPHEQY

v_call: TRBV7-2
d_call: TRBD2
j_call: TRBJ2-7
clone_size: many
cdr3_aa: ASSPRLAGGSYEQY

v_call: TRBV12-3/TRBV12-4
d_call: .
j_call: TRBJ1-5
clone_size: .
cdr3_aa: ASSPAGTMNQPQH

v_call: TRBV18
d_call: TRBD1
j_call: TRBJ2-2
clone_size: few
cdr3_aa: ASSPSRRDRGTGELF

v_call: TRBV4-3
d_call: TRBD1
j_call: TRBJ2-1
clone_size: few
cdr3_aa: ASSQEDRGLYNEQF

v_call: TRBV24-1
d_call: TRBD2
j_call: TRBJ2-5
clone_size: .
cdr3_aa: ATSGLSGSGETQY

v_call: TRBV6-1
d_call: .
j_call: TRBJ2-1
clone_size: .
cdr3_aa: ASSPVWGPSYNEQF

v_call: TRBV5-1
d_call: TRBD2
j_call: TRBJ2-1
clone_size: many
cdr3_aa: ASSLPGLAAYNEQF

v_call: TRBV15
d_call: .
j_call: TRBJ2-3
clone_size: .
cdr3_aa: ATSRGVTDTQY

v_call: TRBV3-1
d_call: .
j_call: TRBJ1-2
clone_size: .
cdr3_aa: ASSQTLPGIYGYT

v_call: TRBV20-1
d_call: TRBD2
j_call: TRBJ2-7
clone_size: .
cdr3_aa: SGETSGRAEQY

v_call: TRBV11-2
d_call: .
j_call: TRBJ2-3
clone_size: .
cdr3_aa: ASSLDSASALTDTQY

v_call: TRBV5-1
d_call: TRBD2
j_call: TRBJ2-7
clone_size: many
cdr3_aa: ASSLVASGRAYEQY

v_call: TRBV4-3
d_call: TRBD2
j_call: TRBJ2-2
clone_size: .
cdr3_aa: ASSQVLTGGLGELF

v_call: TRBV5-1
d_call: .
j_call: TRBJ2-7
clone_size: many
cdr3_aa: ASSETGNYEQY

v_call: TRBV30
d_call: .
j_call: TRBJ2-2
clone_size: .
cdr3_aa: AWSRVTRYSTGELF

v_call: TRBV15
d_call: .
j_call: TRBJ2-1
clone_size: few
cdr3_aa: ATSRDRRREQF

v_call: TRBV11-2
d_call: .
j_call: TRBJ2-1
clone_size: .
cdr3_aa: ASSATTYNEQF

v_call: TRBV7-7
d_call: TRBD2
j_call: TRBJ2-1
clone_size: few
cdr3_aa: ASSSGLAGGSTNEQF

v_call: TRBV5-1
d_call: TRBD1
j_call: TRBJ1-5
clone_size: many
cdr3_aa: ASSWGTGRNQPQH

v_call: TRBV30
d_call: .
j_call: TRBJ2-7
clone_size: .
cdr3_aa: AWSVFGTGRRYYEQY

v_call: TRBV11-2
d_call: .
j_call: TRBJ1-4
clone_size: few
cdr3_aa: ASSQNFGATNEKLF